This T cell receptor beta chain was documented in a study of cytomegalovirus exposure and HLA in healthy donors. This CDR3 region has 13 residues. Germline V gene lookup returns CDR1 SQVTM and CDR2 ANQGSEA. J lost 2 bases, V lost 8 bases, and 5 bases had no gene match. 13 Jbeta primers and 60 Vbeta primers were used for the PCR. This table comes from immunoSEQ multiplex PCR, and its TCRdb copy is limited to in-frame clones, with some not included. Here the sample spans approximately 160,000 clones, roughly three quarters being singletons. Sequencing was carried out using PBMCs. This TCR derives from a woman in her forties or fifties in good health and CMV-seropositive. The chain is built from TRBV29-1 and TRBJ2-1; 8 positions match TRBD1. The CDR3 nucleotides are TGCAGCTGGGACAGGTCTCCCTACAATGAGCAGTTCTTC. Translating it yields CSWDRSPYNEQFF.